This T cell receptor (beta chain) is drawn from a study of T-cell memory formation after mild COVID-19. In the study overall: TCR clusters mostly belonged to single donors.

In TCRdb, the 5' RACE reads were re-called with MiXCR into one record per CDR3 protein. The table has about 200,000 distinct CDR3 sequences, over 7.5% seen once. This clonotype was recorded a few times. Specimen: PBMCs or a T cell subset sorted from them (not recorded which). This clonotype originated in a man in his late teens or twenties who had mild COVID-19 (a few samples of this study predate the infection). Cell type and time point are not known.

The CDR3 loop is CASSEGGANTGELFF. For the CDR3, the DNA is TGCGCCAGCAGTGAGGGGGGCGCGAACACCGGGGAGCTGTTTTTT. The chain recombines TRBV10-1 with TRBJ2-2; D possibly corresponds to TRBD1 (6 bases). This CDR3 contains 15 residues. V was clipped by 2 bases and J by 0 bases, with 7 bases between them. CDR1 and CDR2 from the germline V gene are WNHNN and SYGVQD (reference sequence).